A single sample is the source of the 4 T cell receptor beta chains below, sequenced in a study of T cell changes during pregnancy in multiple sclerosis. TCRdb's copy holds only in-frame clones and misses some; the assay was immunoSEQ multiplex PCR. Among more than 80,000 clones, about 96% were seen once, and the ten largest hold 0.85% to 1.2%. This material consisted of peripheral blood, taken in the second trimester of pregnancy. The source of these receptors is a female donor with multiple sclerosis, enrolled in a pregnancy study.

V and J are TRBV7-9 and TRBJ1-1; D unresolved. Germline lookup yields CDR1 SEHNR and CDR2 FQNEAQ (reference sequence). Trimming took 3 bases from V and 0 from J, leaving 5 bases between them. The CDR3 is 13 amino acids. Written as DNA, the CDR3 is TGTGCCAGCAGCTTTGAGTTGAACACTGAAGCTTTCTTT. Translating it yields CASSFELNTEAFF.

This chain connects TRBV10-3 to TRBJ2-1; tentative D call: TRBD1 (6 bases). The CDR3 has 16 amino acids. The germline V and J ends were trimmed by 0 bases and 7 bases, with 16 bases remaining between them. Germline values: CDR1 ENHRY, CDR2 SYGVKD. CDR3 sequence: CAISESLGGSRNEQFF. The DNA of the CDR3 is TGTGCCATCAGTGAGTCTCTAGGGGGTTCACGGAATGAGCAGTTCTTC.

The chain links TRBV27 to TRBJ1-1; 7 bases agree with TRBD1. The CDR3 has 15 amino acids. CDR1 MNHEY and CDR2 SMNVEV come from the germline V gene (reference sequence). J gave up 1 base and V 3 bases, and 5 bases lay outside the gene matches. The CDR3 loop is CASSLSEGANTEAFF. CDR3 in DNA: TGTGCCAGCAGTTTGAGTGAGGGGGCGAACACTGAAGCTTTCTTT.

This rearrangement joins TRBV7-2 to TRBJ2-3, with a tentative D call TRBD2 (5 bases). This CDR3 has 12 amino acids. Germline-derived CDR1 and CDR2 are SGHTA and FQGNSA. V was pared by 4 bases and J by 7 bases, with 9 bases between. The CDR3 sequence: CASSSLANTQYF. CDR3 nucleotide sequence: TGTGCCAGCAGCTCGTTAGCGAATACGCAGTATTTT.